The rows below give T cell receptor beta chains drawn from one sample of a study of blood T cell repertoires in COVID-19. Using immunoSEQ multiplex PCR, the repertoire was profiled, and TCRdb retains in-frame clones only, with some absent. Of some 150,000 clones in the sample, 85% are singletons; the top ten hold roughly 2.9%. Source material: peripheral blood. The receptors here all came from a woman between 40 and 50 years old with active or convalescent COVID-19. CDR3s include the opening cysteine and the closing phenylalanine or tryptophan. The order of the fields is J gene, V gene, CDR3 length, clone size, D gene, CDR3 DNA, CDR3 protein. A D gene is named only where the DNA matches it firmly. Clone sizes are given selectively: once, few, many, or a class where the clone is expanded.

TRBJ2-1 | TRBV5-1 | 15 | - | TRBD2 | TGCGCCAGCAGCGGTGGGACTAGGGGCCTTGGCGAGCAGTTCTTC | CASSGGTRGLGEQFF
TRBJ2-1 | TRBV18 | 14 | once | - | TGTGCCAGCTCAACGGGCAGCGGAACCAATGAGCAGTTCTTC | CASSTGSGTNEQFF
TRBJ1-6 | TRBV27 | 14 | - | - | TGTGCCAGCAGTTTCGGAGGGCCCAATTCACCCCTCCACTTT | CASSFGGPNSPLHF
TRBJ1-3 | TRBV27 | 14 | - | TRBD1 | TGTGCCAGCTCTCGTGAAGGGGGCCGGAACACCATATATTTT | CASSREGGRNTIYF
TRBJ2-2 | TRBV15 | 15 | - | TRBD1 | TGTGCCACCAGCGGGGGGACAGGGGACTCCGGGGAGCTGTTTTTT | CATSGGTGDSGELFF
TRBJ1-1 | TRBV28 | 15 | once | TRBD1 | TGTGCCAGCAGTTTTGCGGGGACAGGGAACACTGAAGCTTTCTTT | CASSFAGTGNTEAFF
TRBJ1-3 | TRBV2 | 11 | - | - | TGTGCCAGCAGTCAGGGAAACACCATATATTTT | CASSQGNTIYF
TRBJ1-2 | TRBV5-4 | 15 | - | - | TGTGCCAGCAGCTCTGGGGGGACCGCGTACTATGGCTACACCTTC | CASSSGGTAYYGYTF
TRBJ2-3 | TRBV5-4 | 15 | - | TRBD2 | TGTGCCAGCAGCCGTCCGGGGGGGGAGTCAGATACGCAGTATTTT | CASSRPGGESDTQYF
TRBJ1-6 | TRBV6-5 | 16 | - | - | TGTGCCAGCAGTTACAAGGGGTTTCGGGTTTTTTCACCCCTCCACTTT | CASSYKGFRVFSPLHF
TRBJ2-1 | TRBV5-6 | 17 | - | TRBD2 | TGTGCCAGCAGCTTGACCCGACTAGCGGGAGCCTACAATGAGCAGTTCTTC | CASSLTRLAGAYNEQFF
TRBJ1-5 | TRBV5-6 | 16 | - | - | TGTGCCAGCAGCTTGGGGGCAGGCTATAGCAATCAGCCCCAGCATTTT | CASSLGAGYSNQPQHF
TRBJ1-2 | TRBV7-9 | 14 | few | - | TGTGCCAGCACCGCCGTAGGGGGGGACTTAGGCTACACCTTC | CASTAVGGDLGYTF
TRBJ2-3 | TRBV5-5 | 15 | - | - | TGTGCCAGCAGCTTGGGGTACTCTAGCACAGATACGCAGTATTTT | CASSLGYSSTDTQYF
TRBJ1-1 | TRBV19 | 17 | few | - | TGTGCCAGTAGTATCTTTCGGGGGTCTAATATGAACACTGAAGCTTTCTTT | CASSIFRGSNMNTEAFF
TRBJ2-5 | TRBV15 | 17 | - | TRBD2 | TGTGCCACCAGCAGAGATAGTAGGCGGGAGGGCCGCGAGACCCAGTACTTC | CATSRDSRREGRETQYF
TRBJ1-6 | TRBV4-3 | 14 | - | - | TGCGCCAGCAGCCTCGGAGGGATTAATTCACCCCTCCACTTT | CASSLGGINSPLHF
TRBJ2-3 | TRBV7-7 | 16 | - | TRBD2 | TGTGCCAGCAGCTTACTAGCGGGAGGGCAGGCAGATACGCAGTATTTT | CASSLLAGGQADTQYF
TRBJ1-5 | TRBV18 | 12 | - | - | TGTGCCAGCTCACCACCGACAGGCCCCCAGCATTTT | CASSPPTGPQHF
TRBJ1-3 | TRBV30 | 15 | - | - | TGTGCCTGGAGTGGGGAGGGGACCTCTGGAAACACCATATATTTT | CAWSGEGTSGNTIYF
TRBJ2-5 | TRBV24-1 | 15 | - | TRBD1 | TGTGCCACCAGTGACCGGGACAGGGGACAAGAGACCCAGTACTTC | CATSDRDRGQETQYF
TRBJ2-1 | TRBV4-3 | 15 | - | - | TGCGCCAGCAGCCAAGATCGGGAAGCGTACAATGAGCAGTTCTTC | CASSQDREAYNEQFF
TRBJ1-2 | TRBV2 | 15 | - | - | TGTGCCAGCAGGAAAGAGGCGGGACGACCCTATGGCTACACCTTC | CASRKEAGRPYGYTF
TRBJ1-2 | TRBV19 | 13 | - | TRBD1 | TGTGCCAGTAGTCCGGACAGGGGGCAGGGCTACACCTTC | CASSPDRGQGYTF
TRBJ1-1 | TRBV6-5 | 13 | - | - | TGTGCCAGCATGCCGGGGTTGAACACTGAAGCTTTCTTT | CASMPGLNTEAFF
TRBJ1-2 | TRBV28 | 13 | - | - | TGTGCCAGCAGTTTAAGAGGTTCCTATGGCTACACCTTC | CASSLRGSYGYTF
TRBJ2-5 | TRBV7-9 | 15 | few | TRBD1 | TGTGCCAGCAGCTTGGGGACAGGGCTCTCAGGGACCCAGTACTTC | CASSLGTGLSGTQYF
TRBJ1-1 | TRBV25-1 | 12 | - | - | TGTGCCAGCAGTGCTTGGGGGGTTGAAGCTTTCTTT | CASSAWGVEAFF
TRBJ1-1 | TRBV28 | 15 | - | - | TGTGCCAGCAGCTACAGGGACCGGTGGAACACTGAAGCTTTCTTT | CASSYRDRWNTEAFF
TRBJ1-1 | TRBV18 | 15 | - | - | TGTGCCAGCTCACCGTCCGGGACACAGAACACTGAAGCTTTCTTT | CASSPSGTQNTEAFF
TRBJ2-2 | TRBV10-2 | 14 | - | - | TGCGCCAGCAGTCCCGGGATTCCTTCCGGGGAGCTGTTTTTT | CASSPGIPSGELFF
TRBJ1-2 | TRBV7-2 | 13 | - | TRBD1 | TGTGCCAGCAAATCGGGACAGAACTATGGCTACACCTTC | CASKSGQNYGYTF
TRBJ1-1 | TRBV18 | 17 | - | - | TGTGCCAGCTCCCTAAGTAACGGGGGAGGGATGGACACTGAAGCTTTCTTT | CASSLSNGGGMDTEAFF
TRBJ2-2 | TRBV6-4 | 14 | - | TRBD2 | TGTGCCAGCGGACTAGCGGGAGACACCGGGGAGCTGTTTTTT | CASGLAGDTGELFF
TRBJ1-5 | TRBV21-1 | 13 | - | - | TGTGCCAGCTCCGACAGGGACAATCAGCCCCAGCATTTT | CASSDRDNQPQHF
TRBJ1-5 | TRBV15 | 13 | few | - | TGTGCCACCAGCAGAGCAGGGGCCCCATCCCAGCATTTT | CATSRAGAPSQHF